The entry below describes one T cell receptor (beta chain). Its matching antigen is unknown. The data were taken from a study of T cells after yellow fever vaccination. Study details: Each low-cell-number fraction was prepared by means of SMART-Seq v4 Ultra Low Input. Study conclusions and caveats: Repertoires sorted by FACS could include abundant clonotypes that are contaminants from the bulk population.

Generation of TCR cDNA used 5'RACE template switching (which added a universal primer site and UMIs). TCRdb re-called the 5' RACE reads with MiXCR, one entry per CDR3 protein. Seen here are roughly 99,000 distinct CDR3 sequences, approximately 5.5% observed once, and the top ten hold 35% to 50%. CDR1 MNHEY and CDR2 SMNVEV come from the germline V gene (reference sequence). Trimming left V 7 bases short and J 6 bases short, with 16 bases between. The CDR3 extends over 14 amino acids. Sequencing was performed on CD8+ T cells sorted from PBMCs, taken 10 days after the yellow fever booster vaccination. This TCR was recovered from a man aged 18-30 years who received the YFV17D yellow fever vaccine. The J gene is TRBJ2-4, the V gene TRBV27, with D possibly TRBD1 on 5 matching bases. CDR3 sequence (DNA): TGTGCCAGCAAGGGGCTGGTTTTGGGAAACATTCAGTACTTC. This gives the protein CASKGLVLGNIQYF.